Listed below are T cell receptor beta chains from one sample, sequenced in a study of blood T cell repertoires in COVID-19. TCRdb's copy holds only in-frame clones and misses some; the assay was immunoSEQ multiplex PCR. The repertoire holds tens of thousands of clones, 80% to 95% seen once, with over 3% in the top ten. Sequencing was done on a sample of peripheral blood. These receptors originate from a man in his fifties or sixties with acute or convalescent COVID-19. Both conserved end residues are part of each CDR3. Each record gives: J gene, V gene, CDR3 protein.

>TRBJ2-1|TRBV6-4
CASSEHREKQFF
>TRBJ1-5|TRBV19
CASRPRGQPQHF
>TRBJ2-5|TRBV4-2
CASSQVGAGGPGQETQYF
>TRBJ2-1|TRBV11-3
CASSLAGQGNEQFF
>TRBJ2-1|TRBV14
CASSQDLRRTIRNEQFF
>TRBJ1-2|TRBV5-1
CASSQAAGLGVSYTF
>TRBJ2-1|TRBV5-5
CASDPPVGWLADNEQFF
>TRBJ2-3|TRBV5-1
CASSFIPGTALDTQYF
>TRBJ1-5|TRBV15
CATSRDYTGSLGSNQPQHF
>TRBJ1-3|TRBV7-2
CASSLAQQGAAGNTIYF
>TRBJ2-7|TRBV5-1
CASSPPPEQYF
>TRBJ2-3|TRBV10-3
CAIGAGATDTQYF
>TRBJ2-1|TRBV4-2
CASSQGAGGSYNEQFF
>TRBJ2-3|TRBV2
CASRGGGGLPTQYF
>TRBJ1-5|TRBV21-1
CASSPKLQGASNQPQHF
>TRBJ1-5|TRBV2
CASKGQRNQPQHF
>TRBJ1-5|TRBV24-1
CATSDGGTAGGYQPQHF
>TRBJ2-7|TRBV7-2
CASSLYLASSYEQYF
>TRBJ2-6|TRBV9
CASSASGVSGANVLTF
>TRBJ2-3|TRBV5-1
CASSPGLGADTQYF
>TRBJ2-7|TRBV4-1
CASSQDPSIGRSSYEQYF
>TRBJ1-5|TRBV28
CASRTGQVSNQPQHF